Described below is a single T cell receptor (beta chain) sequence and its context. The antigen remains undetermined. CDR3 size: 15 residues. CDR1 and CDR2 from the germline V gene are SGHRS and YFSETQ. The V end lost 4 bases, the J end lost 5 bases, and 16 bases lay between the germline ends. Whole blood was used without fractionation, so all unsorted peripheral T cells were included. Reverse transcription used around 500 ng RNA and constant-region primers for alpha and beta. Using multiplexing indices, alpha and beta chain libraries were generated apart by chain-specific third strand synthesis. All rearrangements within a chain used one primer pair; cDNA molecules carried barcodes. The cDNA received a 5' RACE adapter containing a random hexamer plus an SP2 sequencing primer site. MiXCR was run by TCRdb on the 5' RACE reads, yielding one entry per CDR3 protein. The repertoire includes under 20,000 distinct CDR3 sequences, approximately 9.6% of them detected once, and 2.6% sits in the top ten.

These data originate in a study of HIV-infected patients and healthy controls. Findings and limits, study-wide: MAIT alpha-chain CDR3s were frequent in healthy controls, depleted in HIV+.

What was sequenced was blood. The receptor comes from an adult in good health. The rearrangement uses TRBV5-1 and TRBJ2-1; a weak D match, TRBD2 (5 bases). Here the CDR3 DNA reads TGCGCCAGCAGCCAAATGGCCGGGATAAACAATGAGCAGTTCTTC. Protein sequence: CASSQMAGINNEQFF.